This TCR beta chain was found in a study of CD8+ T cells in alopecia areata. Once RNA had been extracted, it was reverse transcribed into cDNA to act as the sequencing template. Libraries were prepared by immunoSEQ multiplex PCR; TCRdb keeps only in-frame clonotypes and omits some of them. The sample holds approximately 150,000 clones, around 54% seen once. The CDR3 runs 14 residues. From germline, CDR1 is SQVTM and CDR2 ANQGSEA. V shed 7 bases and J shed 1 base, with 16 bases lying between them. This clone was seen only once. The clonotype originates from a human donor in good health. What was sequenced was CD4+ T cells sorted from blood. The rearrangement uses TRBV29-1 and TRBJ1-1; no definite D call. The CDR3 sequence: CSAGHRSQNTEAFF. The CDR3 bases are TGCAGCGCCGGGCACCGATCCCAGAACACTGAAGCTTTCTTT.